The next 9 T cell receptor beta chains were all read from a single sample in a study of shared clonotypes between healthy human individuals. Profiling relied on immunoSEQ multiplex PCR, and the TCRdb table lists in-frame clones only, not all of them. Of fewer than 1.8 million clones in the sample, just under 99% were seen once. Specimen: naive CD4+ T cells sorted from blood. The subset is: CD45RA+ positively selected. The receptor source for this set is a young man in good health.

The genes are TRBV4-3 and TRBJ2-7; D unclear. The CDR3 is 15 amino acids. V lost 0 bases to trimming and J lost 0 bases, with 9 bases between them. Germline V gene data show CDR1 as LGHNA and CDR2 as YSLEER. The CDR3 DNA sequence: TGCGCCAGCAGCCAAGAGAAGGATAGCTCCTACGAGCAGTACTTC. Translating gives CASSQEKDSSYEQYF.

The CDR3 region has the DNA TGTGCCAGCTCACGACACCGGCAGGTAGAGACCCAGTACTTC. Residues: CASSRHRQVETQYF. The chain joins TRBV18 to TRBJ2-5; no firm D call. The CDR3 is 14 amino acids. Germline V gene data show CDR1 as KGHSH and CDR2 as LQKENI. Trimming removed 4 bases at V and 4 bases at J, with 13 bases between.

The V and J genes are TRBV7-8 and TRBJ2-3; 10 bases line up with TRBD2. V gave up 2 bases and J gave up 4 bases; unmatched junction bases: 9. This CDR3 comprises 17 residues. Germline CDR1 is SGHVS and CDR2 is FQNEAQ. This CDR3 reads CASSLLPSGSFADTQYF. CDR3 DNA: TGTGCCAGCAGCTTACTTCCTAGCGGGAGTTTTGCAGATACGCAGTATTTT.

This chain links TRBV6-5 with TRBJ1-3, with 7 bases lining up with TRBD1. Germline CDR1 MNHEY, CDR2 SVGAGI. There are 15 residues in the CDR3. After removal of 2 bases from V and 4 bases from J, the junction contained 5 bases not matched to a gene. The CDR3 nucleotides are TGTGCCAGCAGTTACCAGGGGGAGATCGGAAACACCATATATTTT. It encodes CASSYQGEIGNTIYF.

V usage is TRBV10-3 and J usage is TRBJ1-5; 7 bases are a match to TRBD1. V was pared by 7 bases and J by 1 base, with 7 bases of the junction left unmatched. The CDR3 consists of 15 residues. Germline CDR1 reads ENHRY; CDR2 reads SYGVKD. The CDR3 sequence: CAINLGQRSNQPQHF. The CDR3 DNA reads as TGTGCCATCAACCTGGGACAGAGGAGCAATCAGCCCCAGCATTTT.

The chain recombines TRBV29-1 with TRBJ2-3, with unresolved D. The CDR3 runs to 13 residues. The V gene lost 6 bases and the J gene lost 3 bases, with 13 bases spanning the gap. Germline lookup yields CDR1 SQVTM and CDR2 ANQGSEA. The CDR3 reads CSVRGQLTDTQYF. CDR3 in DNA: TGCAGCGTAAGAGGCCAACTTACAGATACGCAGTATTTT.

As for this clone: Other DNA variants within this sample encode the same CDR3. The V gene is TRBV18, the J gene TRBJ1-4, with no clear D. Per the germline V gene, CDR1 is KGHSH and CDR2 is LQKENI. V was trimmed by 3 bases and J by 0 bases, leaving 8 bases between them. The CDR3 spans 15 residues. The CDR3 sequence: CASSPRGTTNEKLFF. In DNA, the CDR3 is TGTGCCAGCTCACCTCGAGGGACAACTAATGAAAAACTGTTTTTT. Full variable domain (rest looked up from reference TRBV18 and TRBJ1-4): NAGVMQNPRHLVRRRGQEARLRCSPMKGHSHVYWYRQLPEEGLKFMVYLQKENIIDESGMPKERFSAEFPKEGPSILRIQQVVRGDSAAYFCASSPRGTTNEKLFFGSGTQLSVL.

V is TRBV9 and J is TRBJ1-1; D unresolved. Trimming left V 4 bases short and J 0 bases short, with 10 bases between. CDR1 and CDR2 (germline): SGDLS, YYNGEE. This CDR3 is 14 amino acids long. CDR3 DNA: TGTGCCAGCAGCCCAATTCGGGTGAACACTGAAGCTTTCTTT. The encoded protein is CASSPIRVNTEAFF. Together with reference TRBV9 and TRBJ1-1, the CDR3 gives the full variable domain: DSGVTQTPKHLITATGQRVTLRCSPRSGDLSVYWYQQSLDQGLQFLIQYYNGEERAKGNILERFSAQQFPDLHSELNLSSLELGDSALYFCASSPIRVNTEAFFGQGTRLTVV.

The chain has TRBV11-3 and TRBJ2-1; TRBD2 aligns across 7 bases. The CDR3 consists of 15 residues. J gave up 4 bases and V 2 bases, and 5 bases lay outside the gene matches. Per germline, CDR1 SGHNT and CDR2 YENEEA. CDR3 amino acids: CASSLTGRPYNEQFF. In nucleotides, the CDR3 is TGTGCCAGCAGCTTAACCGGGAGGCCTTACAATGAGCAGTTCTTC.